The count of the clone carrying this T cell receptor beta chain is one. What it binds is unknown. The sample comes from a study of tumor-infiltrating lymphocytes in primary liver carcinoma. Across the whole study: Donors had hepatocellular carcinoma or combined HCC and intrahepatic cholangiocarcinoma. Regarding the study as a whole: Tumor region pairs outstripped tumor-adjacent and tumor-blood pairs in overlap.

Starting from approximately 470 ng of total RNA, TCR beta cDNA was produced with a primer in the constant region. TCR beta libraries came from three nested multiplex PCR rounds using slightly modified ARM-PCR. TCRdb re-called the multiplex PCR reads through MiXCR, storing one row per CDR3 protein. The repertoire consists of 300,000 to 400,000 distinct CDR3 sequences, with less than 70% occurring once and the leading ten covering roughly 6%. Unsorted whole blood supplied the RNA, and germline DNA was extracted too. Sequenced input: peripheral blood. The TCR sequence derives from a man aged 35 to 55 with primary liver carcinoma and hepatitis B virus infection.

The CDR3 DNA sequence: TGTGCCAGCAGTTACTTCGTGGGATTAAGCGGGAATGAGCAGTTCTTC. This gives the protein CASSYFVGLSGNEQFF. This chain connects TRBV6-5 to TRBJ2-1, with a tentative D call TRBD2 (6 bases). Germline-derived CDR1 and CDR2 are MNHEY and SVGAGI. This CDR3 region has 16 residues. The V gene lost 1 base and the J gene lost 7 bases, with 17 bases spanning the gap.